This T cell receptor beta chain was obtained from a study of T cell clusters in autoimmune cytopenias. Findings and caveats of the study: The cluster-lack signature was not seen for secondary cytopenia versus chronic lymphocytic leukemia.

This clonotype is identified as medium-sized (0.01 to 0.1%) from frequency. Its antigen is not known. TRB amplification used approximately 250 ng of peripheral blood genomic DNA. This CDR3 region has 17 residues. CDR1 DFQATT and CDR2 SNEGSKA come from the germline V gene (reference sequence). TRB was amplified by touch-down multiplex PCR, primer pools A and B combined. TCRdb reprocessed the multiplex PCR reads and stores each CDR3 protein as one record, lacking DNA. This table holds about 2,700 distinct CDR3 sequences. Sequences were obtained from peripheral blood. The V gene is TRBV20-1, the J gene TRBJ2-1; checking the TCRdb D call of TRBD2 is not possible without DNA. The clonotype originates from a human donor with an autoimmune cytopenia, with autoimmune hepatitis or in good health (not recorded which). CDR3: CSARDPPASGGWNEQFF.